Listed below are T cell receptor beta chains from one sample, sequenced in a study of identical twins. TCRdb re-derived calls from the 5' RACE reads in MiXCR, one entry per CDR3 protein. Altogether fewer than 250,000 distinct CDR3 sequences are present, 6% to 8.5% being singletons, with the ten largest covering approximately 5.4%. These same records also appear under a second study, on yellow fever vaccine responses in identical twins.

The specimen was CD8+ T cells sorted from blood. Receptors were obtained from a woman under 30 in good health. The CDR3 runs from the conserved cysteine through the conserved F or W. Each record gives: clone size, CDR3 length, V gene, J gene, CDR3 protein. Only part of the rows carry a size: once, few, many, or a class if the clone is expanded.

clone size: NA
CDR3 length: 14
V gene: TRBV2
J gene: TRBJ2-3
CDR3 protein: CASTGLAFTDTQYF

clone size: few
CDR3 length: 15
V gene: TRBV28
J gene: TRBJ1-6
CDR3 protein: CASSSGKTYNSPLHF

clone size: NA
CDR3 length: 14
V gene: TRBV20-1
J gene: TRBJ2-7
CDR3 protein: CSARKTSGRDGQYF

clone size: few
CDR3 length: 9
V gene: TRBV7-6
J gene: TRBJ2-3
CDR3 protein: CARLDTQYF

clone size: NA
CDR3 length: 14
V gene: TRBV6-1
J gene: TRBJ2-1
CDR3 protein: CASRSWTGYNEQFF

clone size: NA
CDR3 length: 16
V gene: TRBV28
J gene: TRBJ2-1
CDR3 protein: CASSTGTGSSYNEQFF

clone size: NA
CDR3 length: 17
V gene: TRBV6-2/TRBV6-3
J gene: TRBJ2-7
CDR3 protein: CASSYPRPGQGTYEQYF

clone size: many
CDR3 length: 15
V gene: TRBV11-2
J gene: TRBJ2-7
CDR3 protein: CASSLDRRLPYEQYF

clone size: NA
CDR3 length: 13
V gene: TRBV20-1
J gene: TRBJ2-7
CDR3 protein: CSASPYSDYEQYF

clone size: NA
CDR3 length: 14
V gene: TRBV6-1
J gene: TRBJ2-7
CDR3 protein: CASVAGGRTYEQYF

clone size: NA
CDR3 length: 14
V gene: TRBV13
J gene: TRBJ1-1
CDR3 protein: CASSVQGSSSEAFF

clone size: NA
CDR3 length: 13
V gene: TRBV2
J gene: TRBJ2-7
CDR3 protein: CASKGTDIYEQYF